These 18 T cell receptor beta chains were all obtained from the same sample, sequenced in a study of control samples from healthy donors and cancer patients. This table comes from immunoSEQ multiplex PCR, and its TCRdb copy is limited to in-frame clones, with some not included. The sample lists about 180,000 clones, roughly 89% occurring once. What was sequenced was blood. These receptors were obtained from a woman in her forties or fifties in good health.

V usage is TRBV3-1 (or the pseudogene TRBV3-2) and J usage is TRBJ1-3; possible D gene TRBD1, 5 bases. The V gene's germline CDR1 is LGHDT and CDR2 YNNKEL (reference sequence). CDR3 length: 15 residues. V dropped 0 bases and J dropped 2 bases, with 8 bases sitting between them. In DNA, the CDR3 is TGTGCCAGCAGCCAAGATGGGGGACCTGGAAACACCATATATTTT. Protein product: CASSQDGGPGNTIYF.

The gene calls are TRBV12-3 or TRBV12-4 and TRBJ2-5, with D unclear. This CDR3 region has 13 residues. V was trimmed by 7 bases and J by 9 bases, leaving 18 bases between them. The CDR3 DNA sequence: TGTGCCAGCACCCTCGGTGAGCACTGGGCCCAGTACTTC. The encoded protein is CASTLGEHWAQYF.

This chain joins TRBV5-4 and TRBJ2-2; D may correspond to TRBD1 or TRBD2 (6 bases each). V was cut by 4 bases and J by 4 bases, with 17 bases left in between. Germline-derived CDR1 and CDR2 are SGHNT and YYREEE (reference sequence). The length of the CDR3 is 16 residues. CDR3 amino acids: CASSPGSGALTGELFF. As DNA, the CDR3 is TGTGCCAGCAGCCCCGGGTCGGGGGCTCTCACCGGGGAGCTGTTTTTT.

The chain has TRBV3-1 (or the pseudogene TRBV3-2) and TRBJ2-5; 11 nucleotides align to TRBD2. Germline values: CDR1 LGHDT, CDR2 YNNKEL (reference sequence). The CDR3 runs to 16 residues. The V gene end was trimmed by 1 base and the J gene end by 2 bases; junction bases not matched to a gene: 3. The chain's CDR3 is CASSQGLAGGQETQYF. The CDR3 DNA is TGTGCCAGCAGCCAAGGCCTAGCGGGGGGACAAGAGACCCAGTACTTC.

CDR3 sequence reads: CASSLDSSGFQETQYF. CDR3 coding DNA: TGTGCCAGCAGCTTAGATTCAAGCGGTTTCCAAGAGACCCAGTACTTC. The rearrangement joins TRBV11-2 to TRBJ2-5; maybe TRBD2 (5 bases). The germline V gene encodes CDR1 SGHAT and CDR2 FQNNGV. This CDR3 comprises 16 residues. The ends were cut back, 0 bases at V and 1 base at J, with 12 bases in the middle.

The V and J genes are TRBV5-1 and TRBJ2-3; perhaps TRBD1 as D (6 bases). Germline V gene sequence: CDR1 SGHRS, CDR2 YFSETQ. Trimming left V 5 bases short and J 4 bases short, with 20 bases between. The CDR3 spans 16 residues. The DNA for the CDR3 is TGCGCCAGCAGGACATCCAGGGGTACCTTCGCAGATACGCAGTATTTT. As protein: CASRTSRGTFADTQYF.

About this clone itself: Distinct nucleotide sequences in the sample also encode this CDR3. CDR3 DNA: TGTGCCAGCAGCCTAGGAGGGAACGGCTATGGCTACACCTTC. Its protein product is CASSLGGNGYGYTF. This rearrangement joins TRBV5-4 to TRBJ1-2; D unclear. CDR3 length: 14 amino acids. V was cut by 4 bases and J by 4 bases, with 14 bases left in between. Germline CDR1 reads SGHNT; CDR2 reads YYREEE (reference sequence). Full variable domain (remainder filled in from reference TRBV5-4 and TRBJ1-2): ETGVTQSPTHLIKTRGQQVTLRCSSQSGHNTVSWYQQALGQGPQFIFQYYREEENGRGNFPPRFSGLQFPNYSSELNVNALELDDSALYLCASSLGGNGYGYTFGSGTRLTVV.

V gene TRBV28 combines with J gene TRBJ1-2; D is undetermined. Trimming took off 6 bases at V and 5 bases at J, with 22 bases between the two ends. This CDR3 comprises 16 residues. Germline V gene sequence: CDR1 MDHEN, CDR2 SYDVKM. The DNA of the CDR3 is TGTGCCAGCAGCCCTGGCGATTCGAGCGGCATTTATGGCTACACCTTC. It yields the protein CASSPGDSSGIYGYTF.

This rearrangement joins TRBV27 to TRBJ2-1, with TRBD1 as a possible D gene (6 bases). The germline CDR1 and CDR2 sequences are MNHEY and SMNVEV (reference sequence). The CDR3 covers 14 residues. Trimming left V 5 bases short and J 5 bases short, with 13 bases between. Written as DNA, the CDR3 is TGTGCCAGCAGTCCATCGGACAGAGACAATGAGCAGTTCTTC. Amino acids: CASSPSDRDNEQFF.

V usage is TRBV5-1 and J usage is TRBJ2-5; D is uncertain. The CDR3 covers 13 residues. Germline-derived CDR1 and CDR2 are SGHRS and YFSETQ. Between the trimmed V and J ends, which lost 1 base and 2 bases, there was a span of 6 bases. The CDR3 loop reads CASSLQAQETQYF. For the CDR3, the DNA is TGCGCCAGCAGCTTGCAGGCACAAGAGACCCAGTACTTC.

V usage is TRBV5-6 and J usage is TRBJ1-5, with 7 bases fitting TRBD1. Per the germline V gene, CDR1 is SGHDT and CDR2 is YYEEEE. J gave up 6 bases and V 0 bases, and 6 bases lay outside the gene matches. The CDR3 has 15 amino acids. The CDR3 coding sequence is TGTGCCAGCAGCTTGGGACAGGGTTTAGGTCAGCCCCAGCATTTT. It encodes CASSLGQGLGQPQHF.

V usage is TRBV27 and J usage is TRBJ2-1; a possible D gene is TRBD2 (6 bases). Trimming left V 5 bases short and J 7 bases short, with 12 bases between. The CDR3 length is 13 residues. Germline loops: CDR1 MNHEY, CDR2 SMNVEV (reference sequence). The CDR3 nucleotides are TGTGCCAGCAGTCTCACGCGGGGTAATGAGCAGTTCTTC. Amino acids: CASSLTRGNEQFF.

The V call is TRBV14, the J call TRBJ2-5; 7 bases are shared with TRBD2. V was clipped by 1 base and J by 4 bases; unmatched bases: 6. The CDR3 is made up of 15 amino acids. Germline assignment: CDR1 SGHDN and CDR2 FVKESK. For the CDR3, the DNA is TGTGCCAGCAGCCAAGTCCGGGGGGTAGGAGAGACCCAGTACTTC. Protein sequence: CASSQVRGVGETQYF.

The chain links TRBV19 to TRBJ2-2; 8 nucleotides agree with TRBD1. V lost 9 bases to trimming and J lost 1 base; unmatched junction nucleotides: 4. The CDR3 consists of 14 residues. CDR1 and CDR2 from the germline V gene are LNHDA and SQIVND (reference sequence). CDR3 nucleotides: TGTGCCAGCGCCGGACAGGGGAACACCGGGGAGCTGTTTTTT. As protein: CASAGQGNTGELFF.

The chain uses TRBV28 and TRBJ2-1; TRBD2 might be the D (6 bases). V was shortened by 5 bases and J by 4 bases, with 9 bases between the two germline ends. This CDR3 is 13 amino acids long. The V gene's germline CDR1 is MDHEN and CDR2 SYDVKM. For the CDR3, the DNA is TGTGCCAGCAGTACCGCGGGGTACAATGAGCAGTTCTTC. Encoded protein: CASSTAGYNEQFF.

The CDR3 nucleotides read TGTGCCAGCAGTTTATCCCACAGCTACGAGCAGTACTTC. It translates to CASSLSHSYEQYF. The V gene is TRBV27, the J gene TRBJ2-7, with D unresolved. From germline, CDR1 is MNHEY and CDR2 SMNVEV (reference sequence). The CDR3 totals 13 residues. V was clipped by 0 bases and J by 3 bases, with 6 bases between them.

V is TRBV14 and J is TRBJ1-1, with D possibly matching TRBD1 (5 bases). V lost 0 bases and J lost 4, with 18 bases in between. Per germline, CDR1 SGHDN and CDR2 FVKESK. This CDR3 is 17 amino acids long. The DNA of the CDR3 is TGTGCCAGCAGCCAAGAGGGAGGCGGGGGAAGTGTCACTGAAGCTTTCTTT. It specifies CASSQEGGGGSVTEAFF. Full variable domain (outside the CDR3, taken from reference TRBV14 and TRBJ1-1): EAGVTQFPSHSVIEKGQTVTLRCDPISGHDNLYWYRRVMGKEIKFLLHFVKESKQDESGMPNNRFLAERTGGTYSTLKVQPAELEDSGVYFCASSQEGGGGSVTEAFFGQGTRLTVV.

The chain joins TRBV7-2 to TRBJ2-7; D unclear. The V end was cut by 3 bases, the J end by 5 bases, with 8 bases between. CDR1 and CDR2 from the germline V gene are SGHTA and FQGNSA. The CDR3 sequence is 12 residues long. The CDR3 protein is CASSLDNHEQYF. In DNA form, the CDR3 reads TGTGCCAGCAGCTTGGATAACCACGAGCAGTACTTC.